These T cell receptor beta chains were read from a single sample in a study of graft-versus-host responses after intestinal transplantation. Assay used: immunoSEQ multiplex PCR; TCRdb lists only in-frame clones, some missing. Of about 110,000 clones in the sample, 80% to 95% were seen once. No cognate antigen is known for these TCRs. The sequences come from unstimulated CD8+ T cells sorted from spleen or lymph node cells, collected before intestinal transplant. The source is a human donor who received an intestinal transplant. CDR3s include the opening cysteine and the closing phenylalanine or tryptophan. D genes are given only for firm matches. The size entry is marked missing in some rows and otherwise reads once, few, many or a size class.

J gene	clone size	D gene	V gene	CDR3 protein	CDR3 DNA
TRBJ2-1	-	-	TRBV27	CASCIRGHNEQFF	TGTGCCAGTTGTATCCGGGGGCACAATGAGCAGTTCTTC
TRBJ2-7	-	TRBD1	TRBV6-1	CASSERTGVIYEQYF	TGTGCCAGCAGTGAAAGGACAGGGGTCATCTACGAGCAGTACTTC
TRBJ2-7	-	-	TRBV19	CASSPGSYEQYF	TGTGCCAGTAGTCCGGGGTCCTACGAGCAGTACTTC
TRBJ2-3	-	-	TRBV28	CASSLNDEADTQYF	TGTGCCAGCAGTTTGAACGATGAGGCAGATACGCAGTATTTT
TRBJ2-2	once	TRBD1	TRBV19	CASRDRGIDTGELFF	TGTGCCAGTAGAGACAGGGGAATCGACACCGGGGAGCTGTTTTTT
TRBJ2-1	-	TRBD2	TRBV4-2	CASSYGLAVSNEQFF	TGTGCCAGCAGCTACGGACTAGCTGTCTCCAATGAGCAGTTCTTC
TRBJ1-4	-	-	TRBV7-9	CASSSPKGRNEKLFF	TGTGCCAGCAGCTCCCCGAAGGGGAGAAATGAAAAACTGTTTTTT
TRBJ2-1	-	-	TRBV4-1	CASSPGPLTVNEQFF	TGCGCCAGCAGCCCGGGACCCCTGACGGTCAATGAGCAGTTCTTC
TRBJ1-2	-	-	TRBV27	CASSFSADDYGYTF	TGTGCCAGCAGTTTTTCCGCAGACGACTATGGCTACACCTTC
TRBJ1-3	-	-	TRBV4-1	CASSPVVSGNTIYF	TGCGCCAGCAGTCCGGTTGTCTCTGGAAACACCATATATTTT
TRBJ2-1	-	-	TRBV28	CASSFLDLASYNEQFF	TGTGCCAGCAGTTTTCTAGACCTAGCGAGCTACAATGAGCAGTTCTTC
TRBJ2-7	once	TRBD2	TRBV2	CASSDSGLAGGPTYEQYF	TGTGCCAGCAGTGACTCCGGACTAGCGGGAGGGCCTACCTACGAGCAGTACTTC
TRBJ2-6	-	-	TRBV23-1	CANSLPVYSGANVLTF	TGCGCCAATTCACTTCCGGTTTACTCTGGGGCCAACGTCCTGACTTTC
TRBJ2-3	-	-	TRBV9	CASSVEGLSSDTQYF	TGTGCCAGCAGCGTAGAGGGACTGTCGAGTGATACGCAGTATTTT
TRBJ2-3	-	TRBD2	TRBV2	CASSDSAGGTDTQYF	TGTGCCAGCAGTGATTCCGCGGGGGGCACAGATACGCAGTATTTT
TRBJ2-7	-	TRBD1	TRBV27	CASSSPGTGANEQYF	TGTGCCAGCAGTTCCCCCGGGACAGGGGCGAACGAGCAGTACTTC
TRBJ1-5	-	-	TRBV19	CASSIDGRDQPQHF	TGTGCCAGTAGTATAGACGGGAGGGACCAGCCCCAGCATTTT
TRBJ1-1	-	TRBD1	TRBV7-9	CASLSTGGEGTEAFF	TGTGCCAGCCTATCTACAGGGGGCGAGGGCACTGAAGCTTTCTTT
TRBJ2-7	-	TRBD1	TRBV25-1	CASSELGTGEAYEQYF	TGTGCCAGCAGTGAACTCGGGACAGGGGAGGCCTACGAGCAGTACTTC
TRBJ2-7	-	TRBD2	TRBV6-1	CAGRLAGNYEQYF	TGTGCCGGAAGACTAGCGGGAAACTACGAGCAGTACTTC
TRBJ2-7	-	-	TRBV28	CASSLARFEGEQYF	TGTGCCAGCAGTTTAGCCAGGTTTGAGGGCGAGCAGTACTTC
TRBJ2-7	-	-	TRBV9	CASGGRDSYEQYF	TGTGCCAGCGGGGGGCGGGACTCCTACGAGCAGTACTTC
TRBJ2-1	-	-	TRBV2	CARKEGSGEQFF	TGTGCCAGAAAGGAAGGGTCAGGTGAGCAGTTCTTC
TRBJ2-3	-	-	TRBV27	CASSWFQGGTDTQYF	TGTGCCAGCAGTTGGTTCCAGGGCGGCACAGATACGCAGTATTTT
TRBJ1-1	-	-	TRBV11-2	CASSLGMNTEAFF	TGTGCCAGCAGCCTAGGTATGAACACTGAAGCTTTCTTT
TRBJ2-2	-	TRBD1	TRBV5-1	CASARQGRTGELFF	TGCGCCAGCGCTCGACAGGGAAGGACCGGGGAGCTGTTTTTT
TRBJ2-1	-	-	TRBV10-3	CATGGDRIYNEQFF	TGTGCCACCGGGGGGGACAGGATCTACAATGAGCAGTTCTTC
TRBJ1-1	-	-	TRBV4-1	CASSQGGRWNTEAFF	TGCGCCAGCAGCCAAGGGGGACGGTGGAACACTGAAGCTTTCTTT
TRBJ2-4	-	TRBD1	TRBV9	CASSVGGRTGLIQYF	TGTGCCAGCAGCGTAGGGGGGCGGACAGGGCTCATTCAGTACTTC
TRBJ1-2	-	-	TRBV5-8	CASSLRTNYGYTF	TGTGCCAGCAGCCTGAGGACTAACTATGGCTACACCTTC
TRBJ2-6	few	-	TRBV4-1	CASSPAYSGANVLTF	TGCGCCAGCAGCCCCGCCTACTCTGGGGCCAACGTCCTGACTTTC
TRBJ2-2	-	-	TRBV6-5	CASSYSGDGGELFF	TGTGCCAGCAGTTACTCAGGGGACGGCGGGGAGCTGTTTTTT
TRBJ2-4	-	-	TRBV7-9	CASSLGEGLAKNIQYF	TGTGCCAGCAGCTTAGGAGAGGGTCTAGCCAAAAACATTCAGTACTTC
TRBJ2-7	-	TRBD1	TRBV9	CAGSVAGTGPYEQYF	TGTGCCGGCAGCGTAGCCGGGACAGGGCCCTACGAGCAGTACTTC
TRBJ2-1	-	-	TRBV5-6	CASSLRQTPAYNEQFF	TGTGCCAGCAGCCTGAGACAGACCCCCGCCTACAATGAGCAGTTCTTC
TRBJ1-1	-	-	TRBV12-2	CASRLVAGGYTEAFF	TGTGCAAGTCGCTTAGTAGCAGGGGGCTACACTGAAGCTTTCTTT
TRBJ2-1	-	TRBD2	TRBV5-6	CAGSIAGGNEQFF	TGTGCCGGGTCGATAGCGGGAGGTAATGAGCAGTTCTTC
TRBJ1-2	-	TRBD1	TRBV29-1	CSVEPKPGTDPSYGYTF	TGCAGCGTTGAACCGAAACCCGGGACAGATCCCTCCTATGGCTACACCTTC
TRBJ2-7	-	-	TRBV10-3	CATLGSGTYEQYF	TGTGCCACCCTCGGCTCGGGGACCTACGAGCAGTACTTC
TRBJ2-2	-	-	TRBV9	CASSITRTTANTGELFF	TGTGCCAGCAGCATAACCCGGACTACAGCGAACACCGGGGAGCTGTTTTTT
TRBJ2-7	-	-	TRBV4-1	CASRLDSYEQYF	TGTGCCAGCAGACTAGACTCCTACGAGCAGTACTTC
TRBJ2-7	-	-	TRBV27	CASRQGVNEQYF	TGTGCCAGCAGGCAGGGTGTGAACGAGCAGTACTTC
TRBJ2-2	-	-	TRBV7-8	CASSRESIGELFF	TGTGCCAGCAGCCGGGAGTCGATCGGGGAGCTGTTTTTT
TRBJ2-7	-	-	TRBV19	CASSPGPSYEQYF	TGTGCCAGTAGCCCGGGCCCCTCCTACGAGCAGTACTTC
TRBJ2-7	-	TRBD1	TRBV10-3	CAISETGTVYEQYF	TGTGCCATCAGTGAAACCGGGACAGTCTACGAGCAGTACTTC
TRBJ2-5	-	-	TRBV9	CASSPHEETQYF	TGTGCCAGCAGCCCCCACGAGGAGACCCAGTACTTC
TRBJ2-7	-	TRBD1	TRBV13	CASSGTGLVHEQYF	TGTGCCAGCTCCGGGACAGGGTTGGTCCACGAGCAGTACTTC
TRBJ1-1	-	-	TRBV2	CASSSGQLNTEAFF	TGTGCCAGCAGTAGTGGACAGCTGAACACTGAAGCTTTCTTT
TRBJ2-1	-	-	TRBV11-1	CASSLGSTYNEQFF	TGTGCCAGCAGCTTAGGTTCGACATACAATGAGCAGTTCTTC
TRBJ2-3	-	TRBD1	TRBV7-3	CASSQGQFRTDTQYF	TGTGCCAGCAGCCAGGGACAGTTTCGCACAGATACGCAGTATTTT
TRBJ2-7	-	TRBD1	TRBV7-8	CASSLRRGPDYEQYF	TGTGCCAGCAGCTTAAGAAGGGGGCCCGACTACGAGCAGTACTTC